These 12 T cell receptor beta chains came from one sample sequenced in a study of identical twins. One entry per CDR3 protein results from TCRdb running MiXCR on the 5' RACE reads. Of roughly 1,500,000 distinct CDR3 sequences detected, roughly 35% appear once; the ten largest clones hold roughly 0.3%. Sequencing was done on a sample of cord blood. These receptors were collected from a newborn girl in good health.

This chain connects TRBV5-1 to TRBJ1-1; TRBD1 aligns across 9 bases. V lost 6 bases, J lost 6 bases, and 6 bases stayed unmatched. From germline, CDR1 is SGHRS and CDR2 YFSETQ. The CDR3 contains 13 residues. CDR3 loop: CASTPGTGSEAFF. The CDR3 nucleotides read TGCGCCAGCACCCCCGGGACAGGGTCTGAAGCTTTCTTT.

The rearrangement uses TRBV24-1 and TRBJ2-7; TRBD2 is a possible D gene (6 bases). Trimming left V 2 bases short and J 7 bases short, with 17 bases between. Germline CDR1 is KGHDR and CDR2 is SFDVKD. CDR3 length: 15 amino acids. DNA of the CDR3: TGTGCCACCAGTGATTATGGTAGCGGTCTCAATGAGCAGTACTTC. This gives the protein CATSDYGSGLNEQYF.

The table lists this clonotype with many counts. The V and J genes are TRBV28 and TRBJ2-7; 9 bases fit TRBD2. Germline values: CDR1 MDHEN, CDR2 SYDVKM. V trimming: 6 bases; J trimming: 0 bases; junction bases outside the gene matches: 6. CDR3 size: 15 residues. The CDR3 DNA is TGTGCCAGCAGCCTAAGCGGGAGGAGCTCCTACGAGCAGTACTTC. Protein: CASSLSGRSSYEQYF.

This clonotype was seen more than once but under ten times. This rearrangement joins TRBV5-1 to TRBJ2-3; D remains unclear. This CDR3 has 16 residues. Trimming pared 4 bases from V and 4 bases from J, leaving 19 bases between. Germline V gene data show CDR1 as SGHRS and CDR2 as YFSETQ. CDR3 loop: CASSPPPRSVPDTQYF. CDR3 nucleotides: TGCGCCAGCAGCCCACCACCTAGGAGCGTACCAGATACGCAGTATTTT.

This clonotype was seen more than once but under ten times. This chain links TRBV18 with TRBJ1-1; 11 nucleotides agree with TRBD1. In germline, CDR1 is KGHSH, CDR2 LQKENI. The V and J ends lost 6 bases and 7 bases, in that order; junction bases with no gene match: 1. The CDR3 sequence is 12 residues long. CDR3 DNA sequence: TGTGCCAGCTCGGGACAGGGGGATGAAGCTTTCTTT. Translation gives CASSGQGDEAFF.

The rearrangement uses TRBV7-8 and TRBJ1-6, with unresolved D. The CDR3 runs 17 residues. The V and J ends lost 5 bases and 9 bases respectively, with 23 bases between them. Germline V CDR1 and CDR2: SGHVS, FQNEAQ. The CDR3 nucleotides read TGTGCCAGCAGCGAAAGTAGGGTAAATCCACGGGGTTCACCCCTCCACTTT. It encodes CASSESRVNPRGSPLHF.

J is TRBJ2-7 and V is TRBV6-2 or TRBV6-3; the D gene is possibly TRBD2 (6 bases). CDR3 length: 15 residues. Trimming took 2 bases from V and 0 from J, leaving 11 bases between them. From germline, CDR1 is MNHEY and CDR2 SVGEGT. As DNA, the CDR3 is TGTGCCAGCAGTTACGCGGGATGGAGCTCCTACGAGCAGTACTTC. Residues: CASSYAGWSSYEQYF.

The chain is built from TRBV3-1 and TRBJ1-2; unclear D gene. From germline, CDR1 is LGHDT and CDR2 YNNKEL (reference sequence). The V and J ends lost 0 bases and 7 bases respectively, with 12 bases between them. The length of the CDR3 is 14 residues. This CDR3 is CASSQDPSIGGYTF. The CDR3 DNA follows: TGTGCCAGCAGCCAAGACCCATCGATCGGTGGCTACACCTTC.

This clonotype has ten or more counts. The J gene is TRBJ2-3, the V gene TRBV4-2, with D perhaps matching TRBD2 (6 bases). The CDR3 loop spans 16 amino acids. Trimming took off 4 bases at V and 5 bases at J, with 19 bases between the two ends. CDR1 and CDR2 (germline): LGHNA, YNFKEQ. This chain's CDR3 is CASSPGSPLTGDTQYF. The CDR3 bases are TGTGCCAGCAGCCCCGGGAGCCCCTTAACGGGAGATACGCAGTATTTT.

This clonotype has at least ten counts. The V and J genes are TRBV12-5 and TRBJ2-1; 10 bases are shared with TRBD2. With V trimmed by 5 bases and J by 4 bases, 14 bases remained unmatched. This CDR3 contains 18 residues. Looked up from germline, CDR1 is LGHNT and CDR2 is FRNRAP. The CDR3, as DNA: TGTGCTAGTGGTCACGGACTAGCGGCCCTGGGTGATTACAATGAGCAGTTCTTC. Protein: CASGHGLAALGDYNEQFF. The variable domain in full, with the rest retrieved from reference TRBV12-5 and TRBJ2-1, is DARVTQTPRHKVTEMGQEVTMRCQPILGHNTVFWYRQTMMQGLELLAYFRNRAPLDDSGMPKDRFSAEMPDATLATLKIQPSEPRDSAVYFCASGHGLAALGDYNEQFFGPGTRLTVL.

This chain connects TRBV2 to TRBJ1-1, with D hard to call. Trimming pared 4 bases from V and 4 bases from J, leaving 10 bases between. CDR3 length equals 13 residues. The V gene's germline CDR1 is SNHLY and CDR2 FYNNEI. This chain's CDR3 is CASSAEGGTEAFF. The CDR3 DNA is TGTGCCAGCAGTGCAGAGGGTGGCACTGAAGCTTTCTTT.

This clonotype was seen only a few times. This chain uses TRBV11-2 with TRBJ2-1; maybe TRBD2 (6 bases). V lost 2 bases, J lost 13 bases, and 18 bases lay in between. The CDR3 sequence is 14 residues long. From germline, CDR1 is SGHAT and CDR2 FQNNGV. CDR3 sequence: CASSLRREWETQFF. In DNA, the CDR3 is TGTGCCAGCAGCTTACGACGGGAGTGGGAGACCCAGTTCTTC.